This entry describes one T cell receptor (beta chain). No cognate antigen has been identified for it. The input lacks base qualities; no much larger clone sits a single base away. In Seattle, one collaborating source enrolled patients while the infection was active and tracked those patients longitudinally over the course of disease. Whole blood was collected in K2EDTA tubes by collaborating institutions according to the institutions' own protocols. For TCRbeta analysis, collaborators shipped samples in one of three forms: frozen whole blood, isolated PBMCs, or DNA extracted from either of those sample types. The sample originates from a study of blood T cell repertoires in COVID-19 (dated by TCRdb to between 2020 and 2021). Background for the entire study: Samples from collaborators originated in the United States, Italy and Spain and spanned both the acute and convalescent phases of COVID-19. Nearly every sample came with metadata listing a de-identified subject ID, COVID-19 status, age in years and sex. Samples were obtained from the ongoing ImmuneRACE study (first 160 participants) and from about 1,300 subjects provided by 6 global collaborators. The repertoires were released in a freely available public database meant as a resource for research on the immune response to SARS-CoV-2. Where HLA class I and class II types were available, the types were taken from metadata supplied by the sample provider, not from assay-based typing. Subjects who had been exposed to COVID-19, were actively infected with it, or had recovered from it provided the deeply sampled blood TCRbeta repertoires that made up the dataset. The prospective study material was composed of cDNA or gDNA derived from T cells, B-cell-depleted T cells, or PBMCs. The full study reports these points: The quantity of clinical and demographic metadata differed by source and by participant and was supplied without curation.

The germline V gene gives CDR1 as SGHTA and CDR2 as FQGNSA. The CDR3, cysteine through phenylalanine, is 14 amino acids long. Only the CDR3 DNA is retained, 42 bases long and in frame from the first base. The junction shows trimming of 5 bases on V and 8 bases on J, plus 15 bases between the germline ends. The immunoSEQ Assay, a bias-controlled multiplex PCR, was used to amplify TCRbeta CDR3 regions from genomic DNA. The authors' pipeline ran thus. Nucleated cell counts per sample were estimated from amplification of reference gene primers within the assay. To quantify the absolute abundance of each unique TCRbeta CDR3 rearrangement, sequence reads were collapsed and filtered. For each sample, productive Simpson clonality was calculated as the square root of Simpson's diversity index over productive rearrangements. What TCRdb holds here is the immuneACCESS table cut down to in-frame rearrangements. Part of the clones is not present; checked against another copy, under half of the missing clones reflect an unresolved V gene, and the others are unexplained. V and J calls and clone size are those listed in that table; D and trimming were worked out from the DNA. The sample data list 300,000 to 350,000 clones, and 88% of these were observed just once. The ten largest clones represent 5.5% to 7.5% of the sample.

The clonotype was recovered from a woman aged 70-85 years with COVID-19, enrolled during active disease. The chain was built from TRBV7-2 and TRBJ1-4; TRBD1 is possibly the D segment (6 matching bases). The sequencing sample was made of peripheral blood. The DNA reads TGTGCCAGCAGCCCCGGGACACTGGCCGAAAAACTGTTTTTT. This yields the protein CASSPGTLAEKLFF. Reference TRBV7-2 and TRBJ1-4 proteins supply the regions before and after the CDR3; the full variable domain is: GAGVSQSPSNKVTEKGKDVELRCDPISGHTALYWYRQSLGQGLEFLIYFQGNSAPDKSGLPSDRFSAERTGGSVSTLTIQRTQQEDSAVYLCASSPGTLAEKLFFGSGTQLSVL.